The clone carrying this T cell receptor (beta chain) was detected many times. The antigen is not known. Trimming left V 8 bases short and J 4 bases short, with 18 bases between. This CDR3 is 15 amino acids long. Germline V gene sequence: CDR1 SEHNR, CDR2 FQNEAQ (reference sequence). TCRdb re-called the PCR reads through MiXCR, storing one row per CDR3 protein. The sample shows about 300,000 distinct CDR3 sequences, about 22% of them seen only once. The source of the sample is a study of molecular identifiers for immune sequencing clone quantification. Study-level points and caveats: Among effectors, clones above 20 RNA copies held over 97% of molecules; among naive cells, under 1%.

The TCR originated in a human donor in good health. Some libraries in this study had Jurkat cell RNA spiked in. The chain joins TRBV7-9 to TRBJ2-1; D not certain. The sample taken for sequencing was naive CD8+ T cells from blood, with Jurkat cell RNA spiked in. The subset is: FACS-sorted CD8+CD4-CCR7+CD45RA+ naive T cells. This CDR3 reads CASHRLGQKYNEQFF. CDR3 DNA: TGTGCCAGCCATCGGTTAGGGCAGAAGTACAATGAGCAGTTCTTC. The full variable domain, with the rest looked up from reference TRBV7-9 and TRBJ2-1, is DTGVSQNPRHKITKRGQNVTFRCDPISEHNRLYWYRQTLGQGPEFLTYFQNEAQLEKSRLLSDRFSAERPKGSFSTLEIQRTEQGDSAMYLCASHRLGQKYNEQFFGPGTRLTVL.